This T cell receptor (beta chain) was identified in a study of T cell responses to AZD1222 COVID-19 vaccine. TCRdb keeps only in-frame clones here, not all; method: immunoSEQ multiplex PCR. The sample consists of some 120,000 clones, roughly 88% of them appearing once. Comments on this clone: Its specificity is not known.

Study-level points and caveats: Targets within unmutated variant regions were reportedly found for nearly half of spike-specific TCRs. Across spike, vaccine-associated CD4 TCRs were found, dominant at 160-218 and 743-854. Rises in breadth and depth of Spike-specific TCRs came after two AZD1222 doses. Scientists sampled the repertoires only once the peak T cell response had passed.

The origin of this receptor is an adult in good health. Sequenced here: peripheral blood, sampled on day 0 of MenACWY control vaccination.

The CDR3 is CASSDSPGTDTQYF. The CDR3 DNA sequence: TGTGCCAGCAGTGACTCGCCGGGAACAGATACGCAGTATTTT. The chain employs TRBV6-4 and TRBJ2-3; TRBD2 might be the D (5 bases). V lost 0 bases and J 3 bases, leaving 7 bases between the germline ends. The CDR3 has 14 residues. CDR1 MRHNA and CDR2 SNTAGT come from the germline V gene.